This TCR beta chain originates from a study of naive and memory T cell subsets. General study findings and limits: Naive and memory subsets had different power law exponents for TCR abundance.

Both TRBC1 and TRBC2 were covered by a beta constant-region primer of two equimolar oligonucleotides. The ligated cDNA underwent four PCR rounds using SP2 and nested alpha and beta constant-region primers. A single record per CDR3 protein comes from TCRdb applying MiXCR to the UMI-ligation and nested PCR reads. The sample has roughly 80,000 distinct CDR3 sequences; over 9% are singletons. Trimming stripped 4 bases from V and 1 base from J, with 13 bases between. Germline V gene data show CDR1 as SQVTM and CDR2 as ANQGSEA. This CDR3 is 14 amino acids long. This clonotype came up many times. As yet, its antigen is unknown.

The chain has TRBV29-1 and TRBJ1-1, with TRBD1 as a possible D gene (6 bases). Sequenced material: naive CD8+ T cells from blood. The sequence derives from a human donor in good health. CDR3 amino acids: CSVARQVQNTEAFF. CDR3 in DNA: TGCAGCGTTGCCAGACAGGTCCAGAACACTGAAGCTTTCTTT.